Presented here are 19 T cell receptor beta chains from one specimen sequenced in a study of follicular helper T cells after annual influenza vaccination. Repertoires were generated with immunoSEQ multiplex PCR, while TCRdb's copy carries only in-frame clones and drops some. The table has some 9,300 clones, roughly 80% seen once. Sample time point: 2015-2016 season, 7 days after influenza vaccination. Sequences were derived from CXCR5+ CD38- circulating T follicular helper cells from blood, sampled 7 days after influenza vaccination. The subset was: circulating Tfh, non-naive CD4+CXCR5+PD-1+ (ICOS+CD38+ or ICOS-CD38-). These receptors all come from an adult who received the influenza vaccine.

The chain is built from TRBV30 and TRBJ2-3, with a weak D call TRBD2 (6 bases). CDR3 length equals 12 residues. The V end was cut by 5 bases, the J end by 4 bases, with 10 bases between. Germline V gene sequence: CDR1 GTSNPN, CDR2 SVGIG (reference sequence). CDR3 amino acids: CAWGGRADTQYF. In DNA form, the CDR3 reads TGTGCCTGGGGGGGGAGAGCAGATACGCAGTATTTT.

This chain links TRBV2 with TRBJ2-3; D is unclear. The V end was cut by 3 bases, the J end by 2 bases, with 6 bases between. CDR1 is SNHLY, CDR2 FYNNEI, per germline. CDR3 length equals 13 residues. CDR3 in amino acids: CASSDGYTDTQYF. The CDR3 coding sequence is TGTGCCAGCAGTGACGGTTACACAGATACGCAGTATTTT.

The rearrangement uses TRBV6-5 and TRBJ2-1; 10 positions agree with TRBD2. The CDR3 spans 13 residues. CDR1 and CDR2 from the germline V gene are MNHEY and SVGAGI. The J segment lost 9 bases and the V segment lost 4 bases, leaving 3 bases of the junction unmatched. The CDR3 here is CASSFTSGVEQFF. CDR3 nucleotide sequence: TGTGCCAGCAGTTTCACTAGCGGGGTTGAGCAGTTCTTC.

The rearrangement joins TRBV6-6 to TRBJ1-2; perhaps TRBD1 as D (5 bases). In germline, CDR1 is MNHNY, CDR2 SVGAGI (reference sequence). V lost 6 bases, J lost 6 bases, and 17 bases lay in between. The CDR3 contains 14 residues. CDR3 bases: TGTGCCAGCAGCCGTCGGGACGAGGGCAATGGCTACACCTTC. This codes for CASSRRDEGNGYTF.

J is TRBJ1-1 and V is TRBV7-9; 7 bases agree with TRBD1. Looked up from germline, CDR1 is SEHNR and CDR2 is FQNEAQ (reference sequence). The J segment lost 4 bases and the V segment lost 8 bases, leaving 4 bases of the junction unmatched. This CDR3 spans 12 amino acids. The CDR3 sequence: CASQRQGTEAFF. CDR3 DNA sequence: TGTGCCAGCCAAAGACAGGGCACTGAAGCTTTCTTT.

DNA of the CDR3: TGTGCCAGCAGCTTAGAGGGGGCCCCCTACAATGAGCAGTTCTTC. This translates into CASSLEGAPYNEQFF. V is TRBV13 and J is TRBJ2-1; TRBD1 matches at 7 bases. This CDR3 spans 15 amino acids. Germline V gene data show CDR1 as PRHDT and CDR2 as FYEKMQ (reference sequence). Trimming took 1 base from V and 2 from J; bases not matched to a gene: 2.

The chain recombines TRBV6-5 with TRBJ1-2; D uncertain. CDR3 size: 15 residues. Germline assignment: CDR1 MNHEY and CDR2 SVGAGI. Trimming removed 1 base from V and 0 bases from J, with 9 bases in between. This chain's CDR3 is CASSYWPITNYGYTF. The CDR3 region has the DNA TGTGCCAGCAGTTACTGGCCGATCACTAACTATGGCTACACCTTC.

V gene TRBV6-4 combines with J gene TRBJ2-3; D possibly corresponds to TRBD2 (6 bases). The V and J ends lost 2 bases and 2 bases respectively, with 8 bases between them. Germline V lookup: CDR1 MRHNA, CDR2 SNTAGT. The CDR3 contains 14 residues. CDR3 in DNA: TGTGCCAGCAGTGACGCGGGACCCACAGATACGCAGTATTTT. This encodes CASSDAGPTDTQYF.

This clone was found a few times. The chain carries TRBV6-5 and TRBJ1-5; TRBD1 aligns across 7 bases. The CDR3 sequence is 13 residues long. Germline CDR1 reads MNHEY; CDR2 reads SVGAGI. Trimming removed 6 bases from V and 9 bases from J; junction bases left unmatched: 8. CDR3 amino acids: CASRETGNRPQHF. The CDR3 region has the DNA TGTGCCAGCAGGGAGACAGGGAACCGGCCCCAGCATTTT.

The chain has TRBV15 and TRBJ2-1; D is undetermined. Germline lookup yields CDR1 LNHNV and CDR2 YYDKDF (reference sequence). The V end lost 0 bases, the J end lost 10 bases, and 7 bases lay between the germline ends. The CDR3 loop spans 12 amino acids. CDR3 bases: TGTGCCACCAGCAGAGACCTGGGGGAGCAGTTCTTC. It codes for CATSRDLGEQFF.

The chain couples TRBV4-3 to TRBJ1-3; D is ambiguous. Germline assignment: CDR1 LGHNA and CDR2 YSLEER. CDR3 length: 16 amino acids. The V gene lost 0 bases and the J gene lost 3 bases, with 12 bases spanning the gap. The DNA for the CDR3 is TGCGCCAGCAGCCAAGACGTGACGAGGGTTGGAAACACCATATATTTT. This gives the protein CASSQDVTRVGNTIYF.

In this sample, this clone turned up once. This chain joins TRBV30 and TRBJ2-5; 8 bases align to TRBD1. Germline V gene lookup returns CDR1 GTSNPN and CDR2 SVGIG (reference sequence). This CDR3 is 13 amino acids long. With V trimmed by 5 bases and J by 5 bases, 7 bases remained unmatched. The CDR3, as DNA: TGTGCCTGGGGACAGGGCCTGGGGGAGACCCAGTACTTC. Translated: CAWGQGLGETQYF.

V and J are TRBV20-1 and TRBJ2-7; D is unresolved. Trimming removed 5 bases from V and 4 bases from J, with 6 bases in between. From germline, CDR1 is DFQATT and CDR2 SNEGSKA (reference sequence). This CDR3 is built from 10 residues. The CDR3 protein is CSAGEYEQYF. DNA of the CDR3: TGCAGTGCTGGGGAATACGAGCAGTACTTC.

The chain uses TRBV5-8 and TRBJ1-5, with TRBD1 as a possible D gene (6 bases). Per germline, CDR1 SGHTS and CDR2 YDEGEE. Trimming removed 4 bases from V and 2 bases from J, with 16 bases in between. The CDR3 runs 16 residues. The CDR3 loop reads CASSHGTLIGNQPQHF. CDR3 sequence (DNA): TGTGCCAGCAGCCACGGGACATTAATAGGCAATCAGCCCCAGCATTTT.

This clone was picked up a small number of times. The gene calls are TRBV7-2 and TRBJ2-7; D may be TRBD2 (6 bases). Deletions cut 5 bases from V and 4 bases from J, with 24 bases between. This CDR3 region has 17 residues. Germline V gene data show CDR1 as SGHTA and CDR2 as FQGNSA. The CDR3 is CASSPQRGRPGGYEQYF. Here the CDR3 DNA reads TGTGCCAGCAGCCCACAGCGCGGGCGACCCGGAGGGTACGAGCAGTACTTC.

This clone was seen only a few times. The rearrangement uses TRBV19 and TRBJ1-5; the D gene is possibly TRBD1 (6 bases). Per germline, CDR1 LNHDA and CDR2 SQIVND (reference sequence). Between the trimmed V and J ends, which lost 3 bases and 7 bases, there was a span of 16 bases. The CDR3 loop spans 15 amino acids. The CDR3 region is CASSIPLQGIQPQHF. The DNA of the CDR3 is TGTGCCAGTAGTATCCCCCTGCAGGGGATCCAGCCCCAGCATTTT.

The chain has TRBV13 and TRBJ1-1; 9 bases line up with TRBD1. J lost 1 base, V lost 0 bases, and 6 bases had no gene match. Germline CDR1 reads PRHDT; CDR2 reads FYEKMQ (reference sequence). The length of the CDR3 is 17 residues. The CDR3 sequence: CASSLGAGQGTNTEAFF. The CDR3 DNA sequence: TGTGCCAGCAGCTTAGGGGCCGGACAGGGGACGAACACTGAAGCTTTCTTT.

The chain couples TRBV15 to TRBJ2-2, with D unclear. V lost 1 base and J lost 4, with 10 bases in between. The CDR3 extends over 15 amino acids. Germline CDR1 is LNHNV and CDR2 is YYDKDF (reference sequence). The CDR3, as DNA: TGTGCCACCAGCAGAGTAGTTAGCAGCACCGGGGAGCTGTTTTTT. Its translation: CATSRVVSSTGELFF. Together with reference TRBV15 and TRBJ2-2, the CDR3 gives the full variable domain: DAMVIQNPRYQVTQFGKPVTLSCSQTLNHNVMYWYQQKSSQAPKLLFHYYDKDFNNEADTPDNFQSRRPNTSFCFLDIRSPGLGDTAMYLCATSRVVSSTGELFFGEGSRLTVL.

This clone was seen a few times. This chain links TRBV9 with TRBJ1-5; D gene unclear. CDR1 is SGDLS, CDR2 YYNGEE, per germline. The V end was cut by 1 base, the J end by 4 bases, with 6 bases between. This CDR3 contains 13 residues. CDR3 sequence reads: CASSVSVNQPQHF. The CDR3 region has the DNA TGTGCCAGCAGCGTATCCGTTAATCAGCCCCAGCATTTT.